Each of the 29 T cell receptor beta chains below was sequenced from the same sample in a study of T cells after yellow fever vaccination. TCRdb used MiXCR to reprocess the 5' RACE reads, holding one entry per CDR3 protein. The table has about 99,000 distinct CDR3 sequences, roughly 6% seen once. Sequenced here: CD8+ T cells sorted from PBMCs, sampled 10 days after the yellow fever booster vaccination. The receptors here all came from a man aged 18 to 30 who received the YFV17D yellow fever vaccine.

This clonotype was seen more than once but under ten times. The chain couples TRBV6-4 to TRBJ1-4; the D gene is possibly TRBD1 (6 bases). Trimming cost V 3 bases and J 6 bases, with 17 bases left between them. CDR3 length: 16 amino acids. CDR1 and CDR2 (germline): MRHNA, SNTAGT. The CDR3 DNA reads TGTGCCAGCAGTGAAGTAAGACGGGCAGGGGATGAAAAACTGTTTTTT. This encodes CASSEVRRAGDEKLFF.

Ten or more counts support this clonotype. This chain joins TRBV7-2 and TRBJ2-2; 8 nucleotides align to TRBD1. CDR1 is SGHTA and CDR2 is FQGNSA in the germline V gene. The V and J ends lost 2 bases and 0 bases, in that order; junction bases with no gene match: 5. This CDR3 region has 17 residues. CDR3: CASSLKGTGSNTGELFF. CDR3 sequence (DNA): TGTGCCAGCAGCTTAAAGGGGACAGGCTCGAACACCGGGGAGCTGTTTTTT.

The CDR3 region is CASIKAGGWTGELFF. As DNA, the CDR3 is TGTGCCAGCATCAAAGCGGGGGGTTGGACCGGGGAGCTGTTTTTT. V gene TRBV28 combines with J gene TRBJ2-2; 9 nucleotides align to TRBD2. CDR1 MDHEN and CDR2 SYDVKM come from the germline V gene. The V gene end was trimmed by 7 bases and the J gene end by 5 bases; junction bases not matched to a gene: 8. CDR3 length: 15 amino acids.

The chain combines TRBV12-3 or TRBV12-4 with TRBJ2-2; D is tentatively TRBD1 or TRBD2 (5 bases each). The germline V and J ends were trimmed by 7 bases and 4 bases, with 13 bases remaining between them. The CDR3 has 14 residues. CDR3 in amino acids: CASTMGDSTGELFF. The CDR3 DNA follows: TGTGCCAGCACCATGGGGGATTCCACCGGGGAGCTGTTTTTT.

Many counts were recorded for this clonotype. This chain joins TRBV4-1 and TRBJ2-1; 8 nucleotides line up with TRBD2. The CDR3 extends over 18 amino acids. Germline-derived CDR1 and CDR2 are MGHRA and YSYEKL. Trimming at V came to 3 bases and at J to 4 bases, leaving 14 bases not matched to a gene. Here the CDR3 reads CASSHKLSGGGNYNEQFF. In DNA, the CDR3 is TGCGCCAGCAGCCATAAATTGTCCGGGGGGGGAAATTACAATGAGCAGTTCTTC.

The CDR3 here is CASSPERGNYNEQFF. The CDR3 nucleotides are TGTGCCAGCAGCCCCGAGAGGGGAAACTACAATGAGCAGTTCTTC. The chain couples TRBV7-3 to TRBJ2-1; D is tentatively TRBD1 or TRBD2 (5 bases each). CDR1 is SGHTA and CDR2 is FQGTGA in the germline V gene. This CDR3 region has 15 residues. V lost 5 bases and J 3 bases, leaving 14 bases between the germline ends.

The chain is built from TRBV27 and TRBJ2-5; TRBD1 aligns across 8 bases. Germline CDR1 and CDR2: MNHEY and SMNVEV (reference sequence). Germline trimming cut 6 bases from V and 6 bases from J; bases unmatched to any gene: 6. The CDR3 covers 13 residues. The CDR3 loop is CASRPAGGKTQYF. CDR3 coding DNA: TGTGCCAGCAGGCCGGCAGGGGGCAAGACCCAGTACTTC.

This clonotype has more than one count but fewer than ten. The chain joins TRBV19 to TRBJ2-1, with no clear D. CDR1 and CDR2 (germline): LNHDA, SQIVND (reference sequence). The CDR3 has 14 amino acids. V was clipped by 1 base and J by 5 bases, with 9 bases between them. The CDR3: CASSIASGDNEQFF. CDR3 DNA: TGTGCCAGTAGTATAGCTTCTGGGGACAATGAGCAGTTCTTC.

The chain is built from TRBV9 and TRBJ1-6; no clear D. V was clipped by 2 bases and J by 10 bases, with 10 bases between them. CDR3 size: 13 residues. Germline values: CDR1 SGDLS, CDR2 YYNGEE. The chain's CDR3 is CASSVRDGSPLHF. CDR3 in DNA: TGTGCCAGCAGCGTGAGGGATGGGTCACCCCTCCACTTT.

The CDR3 sequence: CASGLVSNGYTF. In DNA form, the CDR3 reads TGTGCTAGTGGTTTGGTATCAAATGGCTACACCTTC. The chain combines TRBV12-5 with TRBJ1-2, with D unresolved. The CDR3 is 12 residues long. Between the trimmed V and J ends, which lost 0 bases and 6 bases, there was a span of 5 bases. Germline CDR1 LGHNT, CDR2 FRNRAP.

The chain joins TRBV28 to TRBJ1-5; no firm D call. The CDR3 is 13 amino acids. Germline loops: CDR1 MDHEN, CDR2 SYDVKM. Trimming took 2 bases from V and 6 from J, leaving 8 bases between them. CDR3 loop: CASSLPGFQPQHF. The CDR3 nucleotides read TGTGCCAGCAGTTTACCCGGGTTTCAGCCCCAGCATTTT.

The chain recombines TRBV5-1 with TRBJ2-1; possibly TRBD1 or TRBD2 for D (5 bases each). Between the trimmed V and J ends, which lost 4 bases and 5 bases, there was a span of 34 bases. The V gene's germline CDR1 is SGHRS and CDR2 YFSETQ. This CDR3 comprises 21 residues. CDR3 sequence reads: CASSPRSSWVGALGRDNEQFF. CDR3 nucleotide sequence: TGCGCCAGCAGCCCGAGAAGCTCGTGGGTAGGGGCCCTAGGGCGGGACAATGAGCAGTTCTTC.

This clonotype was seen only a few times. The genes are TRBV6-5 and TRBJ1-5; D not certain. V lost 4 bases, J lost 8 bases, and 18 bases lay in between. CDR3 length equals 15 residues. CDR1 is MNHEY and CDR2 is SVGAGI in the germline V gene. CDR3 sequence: CASSSSGGVHEPQHF. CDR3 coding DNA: TGTGCCAGCAGTTCGTCCGGCGGGGTTCACGAGCCCCAGCATTTT.

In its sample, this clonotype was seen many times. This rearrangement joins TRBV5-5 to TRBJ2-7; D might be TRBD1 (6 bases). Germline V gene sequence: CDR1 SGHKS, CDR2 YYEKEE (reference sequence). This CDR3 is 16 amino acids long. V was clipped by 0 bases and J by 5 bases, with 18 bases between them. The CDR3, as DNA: TGTGCCAGCAGCTTGGGGTCAGGGGATATGGGCCACGAGCAGTACTTC. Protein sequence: CASSLGSGDMGHEQYF.

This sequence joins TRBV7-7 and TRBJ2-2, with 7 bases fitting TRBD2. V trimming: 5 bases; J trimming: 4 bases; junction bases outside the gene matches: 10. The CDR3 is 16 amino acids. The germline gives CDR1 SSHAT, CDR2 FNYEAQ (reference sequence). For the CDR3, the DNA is TGTGCCAGCAGCCCCTCGACTAGCCGTGGCACCGGGGAGCTGTTTTTT. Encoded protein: CASSPSTSRGTGELFF.

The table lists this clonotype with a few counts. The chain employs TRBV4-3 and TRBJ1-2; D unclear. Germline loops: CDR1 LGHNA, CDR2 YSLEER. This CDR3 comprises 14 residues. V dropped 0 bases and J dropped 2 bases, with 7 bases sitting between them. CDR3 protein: CASSQDHRNYGYTF. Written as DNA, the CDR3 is TGCGCCAGCAGCCAAGACCACAGAAACTATGGCTACACCTTC.

CDR3 in DNA: TGTGCCAGCAGCTTAGGGACTAGTACCCCCGGGGAGCTGTTTTTT. It specifies CASSLGTSTPGELFF. The chain employs TRBV7-9 and TRBJ2-2; 7 bases fit TRBD2. The CDR3 contains 15 residues. Germline assignment: CDR1 SEHNR and CDR2 FQNEAQ (reference sequence). V shed 1 base, J shed 6 bases, and the junction held 5 bases outside the gene matches.

The CDR3 here is CSARTRDNYGYTF. In DNA form, the CDR3 reads TGCAGTGCTAGGACACGGGACAACTATGGCTACACCTTC. The gene calls are TRBV20-1 and TRBJ1-2, with D maybe TRBD1 (5 bases). Germline values: CDR1 DFQATT, CDR2 SNEGSKA (reference sequence). This CDR3 is built from 13 residues. Trimming shortened V by 3 bases and J by 2 bases, and 10 bases separated the two germline ends.

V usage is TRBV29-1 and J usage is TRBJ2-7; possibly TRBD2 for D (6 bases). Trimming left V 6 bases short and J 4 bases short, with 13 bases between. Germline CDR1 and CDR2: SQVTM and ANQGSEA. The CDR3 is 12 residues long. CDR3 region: CSVMAGTYEQYV. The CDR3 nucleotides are TGCAGCGTAATGGCAGGGACTTACGAGCAGTACGTC.

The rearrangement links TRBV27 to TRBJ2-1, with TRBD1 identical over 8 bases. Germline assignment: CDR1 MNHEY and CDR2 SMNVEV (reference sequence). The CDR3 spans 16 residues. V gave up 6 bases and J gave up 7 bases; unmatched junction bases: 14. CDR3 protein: CASRSSTGGELNEQFF. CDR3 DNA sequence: TGTGCCAGCAGATCCTCAACAGGGGGTGAACTAAATGAGCAGTTCTTC.

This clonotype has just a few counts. This chain's CDR3 is CSAYGGGRAYNEQFF. As DNA, the CDR3 is TGCAGTGCTTATGGCGGAGGCAGGGCCTACAATGAGCAGTTCTTC. The chain links TRBV20-1 to TRBJ2-1; either TRBD1 or TRBD2 may supply D (5 bases each). Germline V gene sequence: CDR1 DFQATT, CDR2 SNEGSKA (reference sequence). V was trimmed by 5 bases and J by 2 bases, leaving 16 bases between them. This CDR3 comprises 15 residues.

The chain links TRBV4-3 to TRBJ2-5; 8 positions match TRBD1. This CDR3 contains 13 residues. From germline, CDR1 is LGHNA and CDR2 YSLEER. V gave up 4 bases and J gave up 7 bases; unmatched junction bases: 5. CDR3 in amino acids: CASSPGQGGTQYF. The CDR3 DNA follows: TGCGCCAGCAGCCCTGGACAGGGAGGGACCCAGTACTTC.

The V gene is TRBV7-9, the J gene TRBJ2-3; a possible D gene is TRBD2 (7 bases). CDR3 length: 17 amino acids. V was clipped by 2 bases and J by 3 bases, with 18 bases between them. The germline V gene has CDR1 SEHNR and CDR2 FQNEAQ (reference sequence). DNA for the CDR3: TGTGCCAGCAGCTTAAGACGAGGGGGGGCGGTTACAGATACGCAGTATTTT. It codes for CASSLRRGGAVTDTQYF.

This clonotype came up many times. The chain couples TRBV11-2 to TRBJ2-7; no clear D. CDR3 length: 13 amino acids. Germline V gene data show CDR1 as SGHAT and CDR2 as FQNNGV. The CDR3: CASSLGAAYEQYV. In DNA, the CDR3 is TGTGCCAGCAGCTTAGGCGCAGCCTATGAGCAGTACGTC.

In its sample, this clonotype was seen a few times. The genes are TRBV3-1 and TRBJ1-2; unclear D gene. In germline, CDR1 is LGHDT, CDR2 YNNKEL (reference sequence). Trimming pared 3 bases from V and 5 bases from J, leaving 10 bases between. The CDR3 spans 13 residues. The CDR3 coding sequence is TGTGCCAGCAGCCACTCTAACGATTATGGCTACACCTTC. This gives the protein CASSHSNDYGYTF. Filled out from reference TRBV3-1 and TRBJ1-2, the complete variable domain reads DTAVSQTPKYLVTQMGNDKSIKCEQNLGHDTMYWYKQDSKKFLKIMFSYNNKELIINETVPNRFSPKSPDKAHLNLHINSLELGDSAVYFCASSHSNDYGYTFGSGTRLTVV.

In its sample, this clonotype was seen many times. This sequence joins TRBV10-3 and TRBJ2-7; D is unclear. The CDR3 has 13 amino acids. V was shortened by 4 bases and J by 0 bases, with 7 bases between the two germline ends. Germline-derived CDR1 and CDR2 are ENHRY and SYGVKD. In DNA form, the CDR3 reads TGTGCCATCAGTGCTCTACTCTCCTACGAGCAGTACTTC. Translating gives CAISALLSYEQYF.

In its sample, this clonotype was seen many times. CDR3 in amino acids: CASSFAAGSHEQYF. Here the CDR3 DNA reads TGTGCCAGCAGTTTCGCAGCGGGAAGCCACGAGCAGTACTTC. The V gene is TRBV6-5, the J gene TRBJ2-7; 7 bases match TRBD2. Losses at the gene ends were 4 bases for V and 5 bases for J; bases not matched to a gene: 8. Germline CDR1 is MNHEY and CDR2 is SVGAGI. CDR3 length: 14 residues.

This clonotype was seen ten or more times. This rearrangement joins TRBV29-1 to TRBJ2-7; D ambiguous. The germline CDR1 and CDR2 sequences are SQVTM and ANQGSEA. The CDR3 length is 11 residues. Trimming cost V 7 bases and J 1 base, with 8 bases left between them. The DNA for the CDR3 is TGCAGCGGAGGAACTTCCTACGAGCAGTACTTC. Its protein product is CSGGTSYEQYF.

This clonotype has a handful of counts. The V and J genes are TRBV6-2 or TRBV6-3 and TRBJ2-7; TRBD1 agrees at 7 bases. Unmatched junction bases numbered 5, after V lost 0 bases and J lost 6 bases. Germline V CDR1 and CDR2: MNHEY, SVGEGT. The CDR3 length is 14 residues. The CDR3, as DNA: TGTGCCAGCAGTTACTCGGGACAGTTCATCGAGCAGTACGTC. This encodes CASSYSGQFIEQYV.